This entry describes one T cell receptor beta chain. Its antigen remains unknown. These data originate in a study of immune evolution from preneoplasia to lung adenocarcinoma. Study-wide results and caveats: From normal lung to invasive adenocarcinoma, top clone frequencies appeared to decrease. Compared with EGFR-mutant or double wild-type lesions, KRAS-mutant nodules were more clonal.

Patient tissue came from resections in Japan or China, 2014–2017. Macro-dissection enriched premalignant or tumor cells before nucleic acid extraction. The table came from immunoSEQ multiplex PCR; TCRdb's copy has only in-frame clones and leaves some out. Among over 12,000 clones listed, roughly 80% were seen once. The trim removed 4 bases at V and 2 bases at J, leaving 2 bases unmatched. This CDR3 region has 14 residues. The germline V gene encodes CDR1 SEHNR and CDR2 FQNEAQ (reference sequence). The sequenced material came from FFPE minimally invasive lung adenocarcinoma tissue. This rearrangement joins TRBV7-9 to TRBJ1-5; 7 nucleotides agree with TRBD1. This receptor was obtained from a person aged 70 to 85 with lung adenocarcinoma. CDR3 amino acids: CASSSTGGNQPQHF. The DNA for the CDR3 is TGTGCCAGCAGCTCTACAGGGGGCAATCAGCCCCAGCATTTT.